This TCR beta chain was obtained from a study of T cells after yellow fever vaccination. Overall study findings and caveats: Subsequent booster samples again held most clones from primary vaccination (roughly 95% CD4, about 90% CD8).

In its sample, this clonotype was seen many times. The antigen is unknown. TCRdb fed the 5' RACE reads into MiXCR, producing one record per CDR3 protein. The repertoire holds hundreds of thousands of distinct CDR3 sequences, with 8.7% as singletons. This specimen consisted of PBMCs, obtained on the day of the first yellow fever vaccination. The clonotype originates from a man between 18 and 29 years old who received the YFV17D yellow fever vaccine.

DNA of the CDR3: TGTGCCAGCAGCCCGACCGGGACTAGCGGGGGCCCGGATACGCAGTATTTT. It specifies CASSPTGTSGGPDTQYF. The chain links TRBV7-2 to TRBJ2-3, with 14 bases lining up with TRBD2. The V gene's germline CDR1 is SGHTA and CDR2 FQGNSA. V shed 5 bases and J 6 bases; nucleotides not matched to a gene: 10. The CDR3 is made up of 17 amino acids. The variable domain in full, completed from reference TRBV7-2 and TRBJ2-3, reads GAGVSQSPSNKVTEKGKDVELRCDPISGHTALYWYRQSLGQGLEFLIYFQGNSAPDKSGLPSDRFSAERTGGSVSTLTIQRTQQEDSAVYLCASSPTGTSGGPDTQYFGPGTRLTVL.